One sample yielded the 18 T cell receptor beta chains listed below, sequenced in a study of radiotherapy plus CTLA-4 blockade in lung cancer. Using immunoSEQ multiplex PCR, the repertoire was profiled, and TCRdb retains in-frame clones only, with some absent. The profile shows 53,000 or so clones, around 77% of them singletons. The specimen was peripheral blood, collected from a patient treated with radiotherapy plus ipilimumab. Receptors were obtained from a human donor with non-small cell lung cancer who had stable disease on radiotherapy plus ipilimumab.

The rearrangement joins TRBV25-1 to TRBJ1-2; D uncertain. Per the germline V gene, CDR1 is MGHDK and CDR2 is SYGVNS. Trimming removed 4 bases at V and 5 bases at J, with 8 bases between. The CDR3 is made up of 12 amino acids. This CDR3 is CASSAQLYGYTF. In DNA form, the CDR3 reads TGTGCCAGCAGTGCCCAGCTTTATGGCTACACCTTC.

The gene calls are TRBV5-1 and TRBJ1-3; D may be TRBD1 (5 bases). CDR1 SGHRS and CDR2 YFSETQ come from the germline V gene. There are 16 residues in the CDR3. V lost 5 bases and J 0 bases, leaving 15 bases between the germline ends. CDR3 residues: CASRSDRTYSGNTIYF. DNA for the CDR3: TGCGCCAGCAGATCAGACAGAACCTACTCTGGAAACACCATATATTTT.

The gene calls are TRBV5-4 and TRBJ1-6; D is ambiguous. The CDR3 runs 15 residues. Germline CDR1 and CDR2: SGHNT and YYREEE (reference sequence). The V end lost 0 bases, the J end lost 7 bases, and 11 bases lay between the germline ends. Here the CDR3 DNA reads TGTGCCAGCAGCTTGGAACCCGATAAAAATTCACCCCTCCACTTT. Translating gives CASSLEPDKNSPLHF.

This sequence joins TRBV28 and TRBJ1-2; tentatively, D is TRBD1 (5 bases). There are 16 residues in the CDR3. CDR1 MDHEN and CDR2 SYDVKM come from the germline V gene. The ends were cut back, 5 bases at V and 3 bases at J, with 19 bases in the middle. The DNA of the CDR3 is TGTGCCAGCAGTCTCCCCTCAGGGAAGAGGGACTATGGCTACACCTTC. Its translation is CASSLPSGKRDYGYTF.

The gene calls are TRBV27 and TRBJ2-5, with 12 nucleotides matching TRBD1. The CDR3 sequence is 18 residues long. Losses at the gene ends were 4 bases for V and 5 bases for J; bases not matched to a gene: 14. CDR1 MNHEY and CDR2 SMNVEV come from the germline V gene (reference sequence). CDR3 in DNA: TGTGCCAGCAGTTCCCTCCTGTCAGGGACAGGGGGCGACGAGACCCAGTACTTC. Its translation is CASSSLLSGTGGDETQYF.

V is TRBV27 and J is TRBJ2-3; a weak D match, TRBD1 (6 bases). This CDR3 region has 18 residues. Germline V CDR1 and CDR2: MNHEY, SMNVEV (reference sequence). Trimming shortened V by 2 bases and J by 2 bases, and 20 bases separated the two germline ends. CDR3 sequence (DNA): TGTGCCAGCAGTTTAGGCTGGGACACAAGTCGGCCCACAGATACGCAGTATTTT. This encodes CASSLGWDTSRPTDTQYF.

The chain has TRBV19 and TRBJ2-3, with D possibly being TRBD2 (6 bases). This CDR3 contains 15 residues. Trimming pared 0 bases from V and 6 bases from J, leaving 13 bases between. CDR1 and CDR2 (germline): LNHDA, SQIVND (reference sequence). The CDR3: CASSIDRGWSDTQYF. DNA for the CDR3: TGTGCCAGTAGTATAGACCGGGGGTGGTCGGATACGCAGTATTTT.

CDR3 coding DNA: TGTGCCAGCAGCCCCGCCGCCAAAGGGGCCGGAAACACCATATATTTT. This gives the protein CASSPAAKGAGNTIYF. The rearrangement joins TRBV9 to TRBJ1-3; D is perhaps TRBD1 (5 bases). Trimming stripped 4 bases from V and 4 bases from J, with 18 bases between. This CDR3 region has 16 residues. Germline V gene data show CDR1 as SGDLS and CDR2 as YYNGEE. The variable domain in full, with the rest retrieved from reference TRBV9 and TRBJ1-3, is DSGVTQTPKHLITATGQRVTLRCSPRSGDLSVYWYQQSLDQGLQFLIQYYNGEERAKGNILERFSAQQFPDLHSELNLSSLELGDSALYFCASSPAAKGAGNTIYFGEGSWLTVV.

V and J are TRBV6-6 and TRBJ1-2; D is undetermined. Germline CDR1 and CDR2: MNHNY and SVGAGI (reference sequence). With 0 bases removed from V and 6 bases from J, the gap between germline ends came to 5 bases. CDR3 length: 12 residues. For the CDR3, the DNA is TGTGCCAGCAGTTACTCCCGGAATGGCTACACCTTC. It encodes CASSYSRNGYTF.

The chain carries TRBV5-1 and TRBJ2-7, with D tentatively TRBD2 (5 bases). CDR3 length: 12 residues. Per the germline V gene, CDR1 is SGHRS and CDR2 is YFSETQ. V was clipped by 1 base and J by 6 bases, with 8 bases between them. The CDR3 sequence: CASSLPRGEQYF. CDR3 sequence (DNA): TGCGCCAGCAGCTTGCCCCGGGGCGAGCAGTACTTC.

This clone has just a few counts. J is TRBJ2-7 and V is TRBV29-1; no reliable D call. The CDR3 consists of 11 residues. Germline V CDR1 and CDR2: SQVTM, ANQGSEA. Trimming cost V 4 bases and J 4 bases, with 8 bases left between them. The CDR3 reads CSVVRDYEQYF. In nucleotides, the CDR3 is TGCAGCGTTGTAAGGGATTACGAGCAGTACTTC.

CDR3 sequence reads: CAIRDTSYEQYF. Written as DNA, the CDR3 is TGTGCCATAAGGGACACCTCCTACGAGCAGTACTTC. This sequence joins TRBV10-3 and TRBJ2-7, with TRBD1 as a possible D gene (6 bases). Trimming took 9 bases from V and 0 from J, leaving 9 bases between them. The CDR3 length is 12 residues. The germline V gene encodes CDR1 ENHRY and CDR2 SYGVKD.

The chain couples TRBV15 to TRBJ1-2; no firm D call. The V and J ends lost 0 bases and 0 bases respectively, with 5 bases between them. The V gene's germline CDR1 is LNHNV and CDR2 YYDKDF (reference sequence). The CDR3 sequence is 14 residues long. The CDR3 here is CATSRDRANYGYTF. In DNA, the CDR3 is TGTGCCACCAGCAGAGATCGTGCTAACTATGGCTACACCTTC.

The rearrangement links TRBV2 to TRBJ2-3; D possibly corresponds to TRBD2 (6 bases). V lost 2 bases and J lost 1, with 13 bases in between. Germline CDR1 reads SNHLY; CDR2 reads FYNNEI. CDR3 size: 16 residues. As DNA, the CDR3 is TGTGCCAGCAGTGAAAGGAGGGGCCTGGGCACAGATACGCAGTATTTT. This encodes CASSERRGLGTDTQYF. Full variable domain (remainder filled in from reference TRBV2 and TRBJ2-3): EPEVTQTPSHQVTQMGQEVILRCVPISNHLYFYWYRQILGQKVEFLVSFYNNEISEKSEIFDDQFSVERPDGSNFTLKIRSTKLEDSAMYFCASSERRGLGTDTQYFGPGTRLTVL.

The J gene is TRBJ1-4, the V gene TRBV18; D ambiguous. Germline loops: CDR1 KGHSH, CDR2 LQKENI. V was shortened by 0 bases and J by 4 bases, with 6 bases between the two germline ends. This CDR3 spans 14 amino acids. The CDR3 region has the DNA TGTGCCAGCTCACCACCCGCAATTAATGAAAAACTGTTTTTT. Amino acid sequence: CASSPPAINEKLFF. Variable domain in full (rest from reference TRBV18 and TRBJ1-4): NAGVMQNPRHLVRRRGQEARLRCSPMKGHSHVYWYRQLPEEGLKFMVYLQKENIIDESGMPKERFSAEFPKEGPSILRIQQVVRGDSAAYFCASSPPAINEKLFFGSGTQLSVL.

The chain joins TRBV9 to TRBJ2-6, with 7 bases matching TRBD1. Germline lookup yields CDR1 SGDLS and CDR2 YYNGEE. The junction had 14 bases not matched to a gene; V was cut back by 3 bases and J by 2 bases. The CDR3 is 19 residues long. DNA of the CDR3: TGTGCCAGCAGCGGAACAAAGAGCGACAGGGCCACTGGGGCCAACGTCCTGACTTTC. It is translated as CASSGTKSDRATGANVLTF.

V gene TRBV9 combines with J gene TRBJ1-6; D uncertain. The germline V gene encodes CDR1 SGDLS and CDR2 YYNGEE. This CDR3 is 15 amino acids long. Trimming left V 0 bases short and J 7 bases short, with 11 bases between. The chain's CDR3 is CASSVVWGLNSPLHF. CDR3 DNA sequence: TGTGCCAGCAGCGTAGTTTGGGGTCTCAATTCACCCCTCCACTTT.

This clone was seen once. V usage is TRBV4-3 and J usage is TRBJ1-4; D remains unclear. Germline assignment: CDR1 LGHNA and CDR2 YSLEER. V was shortened by 1 base and J by 5 bases, with 11 bases between the two germline ends. The CDR3 extends over 15 amino acids. CDR3 protein: CASSQVRGPNEKLFF. CDR3 coding DNA: TGCGCCAGCAGCCAAGTGAGAGGGCCAAATGAAAAACTGTTTTTT.